Below are 24 T cell receptor beta chains sequenced from a single sample in a study of T cells in Graves' hyperthyroidism and ophthalmopathy. From RNA transcripts, TCR beta CDR3 regions were amplified. The TCR CDR3 was amplified in a first-round RT-PCR using the HTBI primer set. Each CDR3 protein is one row after TCRdb ran MiXCR on the multiplex PCR reads. The sample consists of about 590,000 distinct CDR3 sequences, more than 13% of them appearing once. Sequenced: blood. Every receptor here comes from a woman aged 18-35 years with Graves' ophthalmopathy.

This rearrangement joins TRBV5-5 to TRBJ1-2; TRBD1 matches 7 bases. The J segment lost 0 bases and the V segment lost 4 bases, leaving 9 bases of the junction unmatched. Germline CDR1 reads SGHKS; CDR2 reads YYEKEE (reference sequence). There are 16 residues in the CDR3. The CDR3 DNA follows: TGTGCCAGCAGCCTCGGACAGGCCTTAGCTAACTATGGCTACACCTTC. It is translated as CASSLGQALANYGYTF.

This clonotype came up many times. The chain carries TRBV10-3 and TRBJ2-1, with D perhaps TRBD2 (5 bases). Germline V lookup: CDR1 ENHRY, CDR2 SYGVKD. Trimming stripped 9 bases from V and 0 bases from J, with 18 bases between. CDR3 length equals 16 residues. This chain's CDR3 is CAINRETASSYNEQFF. The CDR3 DNA is TGTGCCATTAACCGGGAAACAGCTAGCTCCTACAATGAGCAGTTCTTC.

The V call is TRBV4-2, the J call TRBJ1-3; D may be TRBD1 (6 bases). The CDR3 extends over 17 amino acids. In germline, CDR1 is LGHNA, CDR2 YNFKEQ. V lost 0 bases to trimming and J lost 4 bases, with 16 bases between them. For the CDR3, the DNA is TGTGCCAGCAGCCAAGAGGCGGCGGGGGGCGCCGGAAACACCATATATTTT. Translated, it gives CASSQEAAGGAGNTIYF.

The sample holds many counts of this clonotype. The rearrangement joins TRBV28 to TRBJ2-1; D unresolved. Germline V CDR1 and CDR2: MDHEN, SYDVKM. The germline V and J ends were trimmed by 2 bases and 8 bases, with 13 bases remaining between them. The CDR3 totals 14 residues. The CDR3 bases are TGTGCCAGCAGTTTAAGCGACCCCTTCCATGAGCAGTTCTTC. It translates to CASSLSDPFHEQFF.

This clonotype was recorded many times. The J gene is TRBJ2-5, the V gene TRBV28; D is tentatively TRBD1 or TRBD2 (5 bases each). V lost 4 bases, J lost 5 bases, and 26 bases lay in between. The length of the CDR3 is 18 residues. Germline V CDR1 and CDR2: MDHEN, SYDVKM. The CDR3 region is CASSSRWGKGRGGETQYF. CDR3 sequence (DNA): TGTGCCAGCAGTTCCCGGTGGGGAAAGGGACGGGGCGGCGAGACCCAGTACTTC.

Many counts were recorded for this clonotype. The rearrangement links TRBV2 to TRBJ1-3; no clear D gene. Trimming took off 6 bases at V and 4 bases at J, with 4 bases between the two ends. Germline CDR1 is SNHLY and CDR2 is FYNNEI. CDR3 size: 11 residues. The CDR3 sequence is CASSSGNTIYF. DNA of the CDR3: TGTGCCAGCAGCTCAGGAAACACCATATATTTT.

There are many counts of this clonotype. The gene calls are TRBV5-6 and TRBJ2-3; D may correspond to TRBD1 or TRBD2 (5 bases each). The CDR3 is 15 amino acids. The V gene's germline CDR1 is SGHDT and CDR2 YYEEEE. Trimming shortened V by 0 bases and J by 0 bases, and 8 bases separated the two germline ends. The CDR3 spells CASSLVRGSTDTQYF. The CDR3 DNA reads as TGTGCCAGCAGCTTGGTGAGGGGAAGCACAGATACGCAGTATTTT.

As DNA, the CDR3 is TGTGCCAGCAGCAACAGCCCGGCAGGCTACGAGCAGTACTTC. Translating it yields CASSNSPAGYEQYF. V usage is TRBV27 and J usage is TRBJ2-7; D unresolved. From germline, CDR1 is MNHEY and CDR2 SMNVEV (reference sequence). This CDR3 is 14 amino acids long. V was shortened by 6 bases and J by 3 bases, with 15 bases between the two germline ends.

V and J are TRBV12-3 or TRBV12-4 and TRBJ1-2; the D is unclear. Between the trimmed V and J ends, which lost 3 bases and 8 bases, there was a span of 4 bases. The CDR3 has 10 amino acids. The CDR3 DNA is TGTGCCAGCAGTTTCTCCGGCTACACCTTC. It specifies CASSFSGYTF.

This clonotype was counted ten times or more. The chain combines TRBV11-2 with TRBJ2-4; perhaps TRBD2 as D (6 bases). V lost 3 bases, J lost 0 bases, and 9 bases lay in between. This CDR3 is 15 amino acids long. The germline V gene encodes CDR1 SGHAT and CDR2 FQNNGV. CDR3 in amino acids: CASSFSRGAKNIQYF. CDR3 DNA sequence: TGTGCCAGCAGCTTCTCGCGGGGAGCCAAAAACATTCAGTACTTC.

The chain couples TRBV20-1 to TRBJ2-5, with TRBD2 identical over 9 bases. Unmatched junction bases numbered 11, after V lost 5 bases and J lost 1 base. From germline, CDR1 is DFQATT and CDR2 SNEGSKA (reference sequence). The length of the CDR3 is 16 residues. The CDR3 here is CSAPDNSGSLQETQYF. The CDR3 DNA reads as TGCAGTGCTCCAGATAATAGCGGGAGCCTCCAAGAGACCCAGTACTTC.

The rearrangement uses TRBV9 and TRBJ1-6; a possible D gene is TRBD1 (5 bases). The CDR3 has 15 amino acids. Trimming left V 0 bases short and J 6 bases short, with 10 bases between. The germline V gene has CDR1 SGDLS and CDR2 YYNGEE. The CDR3 nucleotides are TGTGCCAGCAGCGTAGACGGGACCTCTAATTCACCCCTCCACTTT. This translates into CASSVDGTSNSPLHF.

The chain links TRBV19 to TRBJ1-5; D uncertain. Deletions cut 0 bases from V and 3 bases from J, with 18 bases between. Looked up from germline, CDR1 is LNHDA and CDR2 is SQIVND (reference sequence). This CDR3 has 18 amino acids. In DNA, the CDR3 is TGTGCCAGTAGTATAGATTCGGGCGGGTCGGGCTACAATCAGCCCCAGCATTTT. Translating gives CASSIDSGGSGYNQPQHF.

This chain links TRBV30 with TRBJ2-3, with 10 nucleotides matching TRBD2. The CDR3 length is 16 residues. Germline V gene sequence: CDR1 GTSNPN, CDR2 SVGIG (reference sequence). V trimming: 2 bases; J trimming: 7 bases; junction bases outside the gene matches: 12. CDR3 region: CAWSPAASGSFYTQYF. CDR3 sequence (DNA): TGTGCCTGGAGTCCTGCTGCTAGCGGGAGTTTTTATACGCAGTATTTT.

CDR3 bases: TGTGCCAGCAGCTTGGCGCAGGGCCGATGGGTCACTGAAGCTTTCTTT. As protein: CASSLAQGRWVTEAFF. V is TRBV5-6 and J is TRBJ1-1, with a tentative D call TRBD1 (5 bases). V was cut by 0 bases and J by 4 bases, with 16 bases left in between. CDR3 size: 16 residues. CDR1 and CDR2 (germline): SGHDT, YYEEEE.

CDR3 loop: CASSSPGTGGESDTQYF. The CDR3 DNA sequence: TGTGCCAGTAGTAGTCCCGGGACAGGGGGCGAGTCGGATACGCAGTATTTT. The chain employs TRBV19 and TRBJ2-3; 12 nucleotides agree with TRBD1. CDR3 length equals 17 residues. Germline V CDR1 and CDR2: LNHDA, SQIVND (reference sequence). Losses at the gene ends were 4 bases for V and 6 bases for J; bases not matched to a gene: 11.

This clonotype was recorded at least ten times. The chain has TRBV20-1 and TRBJ1-5; perhaps TRBD1 as D (6 bases). Trimming took off 3 bases at V and 4 bases at J, with 10 bases between the two ends. The CDR3 is 13 amino acids. Germline CDR1 is DFQATT and CDR2 is SNEGSKA (reference sequence). CDR3: CSAREQGNQPQHF. The CDR3 nucleotides read TGCAGTGCTAGGGAACAGGGAAATCAGCCCCAGCATTTT.

This clonotype came up many times. V usage is TRBV28 and J usage is TRBJ2-1; 8 bases map to TRBD2. The CDR3 spans 15 residues. The V and J ends lost 2 bases and 8 bases, in that order; junction bases with no gene match: 8. Germline V gene lookup returns CDR1 MDHEN and CDR2 SYDVKM. The CDR3 spells CASSLMGTRGDEQFF. CDR3 bases: TGTGCCAGCAGTTTAATGGGGACTAGGGGGGATGAGCAGTTCTTC.

This clonotype was seen at least ten times. The V call is TRBV3-1, the J call TRBJ2-2; no reliable D call. With 1 base removed from V and 1 base from J, the gap between germline ends came to 7 bases. The CDR3 consists of 15 residues. The germline V gene encodes CDR1 LGHDT and CDR2 YNNKEL (reference sequence). In DNA form, the CDR3 reads TGTGCCAGCAGCCAAGGAACCAAGAACACCGGGGAGCTGTTTTTT. It specifies CASSQGTKNTGELFF.

The J gene is TRBJ1-2, the V gene TRBV30; D unresolved. The CDR3 is 13 amino acids. Per the germline V gene, CDR1 is GTSNPN and CDR2 is SVGIG (reference sequence). V shed 0 bases and J shed 4 bases, with 9 bases lying between them. The CDR3 region is CAWSVLGIYGYTF. CDR3 DNA: TGTGCCTGGAGTGTCTTGGGCATCTATGGCTACACCTTC.

This clonotype was observed many times. The chain employs TRBV6-2 or TRBV6-3 and TRBJ1-1; 10 bases are a match to TRBD1. The CDR3 is 17 residues long. Losses at the gene ends were 4 bases for V and 1 base for J; bases not matched to a gene: 9. Germline assignment: CDR1 MNHEY and CDR2 SVGEGT. CDR3 bases: TGTGCCAGCAGTTCAGACAGGGGGCCGGAGTCGAACACTGAAGCTTTCTTT. Translated, it gives CASSSDRGPESNTEAFF.

In this sample, this clonotype turned up many times. The rearrangement uses TRBV7-9 and TRBJ1-1; possible D gene TRBD1, 5 bases. CDR1 and CDR2 from the germline V gene are SEHNR and FQNEAQ (reference sequence). The CDR3 is 12 residues long. Trimming shortened V by 5 bases and J by 10 bases, and 14 bases separated the two germline ends. Here the CDR3 DNA reads TGTGCCAGCAGCAAAGACAGAGGGAGAGCTTTCTTT. It translates to CASSKDRGRAFF.

The chain is built from TRBV4-1 and TRBJ2-3, with D perhaps matching TRBD1 (5 bases). CDR1 MGHRA and CDR2 YSYEKL come from the germline V gene. V lost 9 bases to trimming and J lost 6 bases, with 22 bases between them. This CDR3 spans 15 amino acids. The CDR3 region is CARTQDSINWDTQYF. CDR3 nucleotides: TGCGCCAGAACACAAGACAGCATAAACTGGGATACGCAGTATTTT.

The genes are TRBV10-3 and TRBJ1-2, with 10 bases aligning to TRBD1. In germline, CDR1 is ENHRY, CDR2 SYGVKD. With V trimmed by 6 bases and J by 2 bases, 3 bases remained unmatched. CDR3 size: 14 residues. CDR3 sequence (DNA): TGTGCCATCAGGGGGGACAGGGGCAACTATGGCTACACCTTC. Translation: CAIRGDRGNYGYTF.